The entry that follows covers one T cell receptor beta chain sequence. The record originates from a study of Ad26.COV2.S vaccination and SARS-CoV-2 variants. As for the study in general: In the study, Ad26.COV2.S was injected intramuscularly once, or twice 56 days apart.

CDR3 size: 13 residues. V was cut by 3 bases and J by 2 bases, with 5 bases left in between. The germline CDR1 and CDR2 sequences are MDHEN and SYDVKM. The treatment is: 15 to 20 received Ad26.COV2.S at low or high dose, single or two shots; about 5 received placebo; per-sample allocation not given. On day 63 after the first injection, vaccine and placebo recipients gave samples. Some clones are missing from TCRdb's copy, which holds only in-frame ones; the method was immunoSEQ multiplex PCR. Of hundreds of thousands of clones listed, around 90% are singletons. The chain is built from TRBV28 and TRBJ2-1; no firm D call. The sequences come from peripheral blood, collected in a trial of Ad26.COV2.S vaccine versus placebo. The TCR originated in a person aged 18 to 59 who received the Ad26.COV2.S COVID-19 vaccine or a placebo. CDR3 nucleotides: TGTGCCAGCAGTTTGGAAGCCTACAATGAGCAGTTCTTC. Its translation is CASSLEAYNEQFF.